Following are 28 T cell receptor beta chains from one sample sequenced in a study of synovial regulatory T cells in juvenile arthritis. The protocol was immunoSEQ multiplex PCR, while the TCRdb copy is restricted to in-frame clones and leaves out a portion. Here the sample table reports 9,000 to 10,000 clones. Sequencing was carried out using Treg cells from blood. Stated subset: remaining (HLA-DR-negative) circulating blood Treg cells. The receptors stem from a donor younger than 30 with juvenile idiopathic arthritis.

The chain uses TRBV19 and TRBJ1-5. The V gene's germline CDR1 is LNHDA and CDR2 SQIVND (reference sequence). The CDR3 totals 12 residues. No nucleotide data were recorded. CDR3 in amino acids: CASTPGNQPQHF. Drawing the rest from reference TRBV19 and TRBJ1-5, the complete variable domain is DGGITQSPKYLFRKEGQNVTLSCEQNLNHDAMYWYRQDPGQGLRLIYYSQIVNDFQKGDIAEGYSVSREKKESFPLTVTSAQKNPTAFYLCASTPGNQPQHFGDGTRLSIL.

V gene TRBV5-6 combines with J gene TRBJ1-1; TCRdb gives TRBD1 as the D gene, but with no DNA this cannot be confirmed. The CDR3 sequence is 15 residues long. No DNA sequence is on record. The V gene's germline CDR1 is SGHDT and CDR2 YYEEEE. CDR3 protein: CASSFLGQGNTEAFF. Using reference TRBV5-6 and TRBJ1-1 for the parts outside the CDR3, the full variable domain is DAGVTQSPTHLIKTRGQQVTLRCSPKSGHDTVSWYQQALGQGPQFIFQYYEEEERQRGNFPDRFSGHQFPNYSSELNVNALLLGDSALYLCASSFLGQGNTEAFFGQGTRLTVV.

V is TRBV6-6 and J is TRBJ1-6; as DNA is missing, the TRBD1 call by TCRdb cannot be tested. The germline CDR1 and CDR2 sequences are MNHNY and SVGAGI (reference sequence). The CDR3 length is 15 residues. DNA was not recorded. The CDR3 here is CASSPGTGFNSPLHF.

In terms of frequency, this clone is medium-sized. The chain has TRBV9 and TRBJ2-5. Germline V gene sequence: CDR1 SGDLS, CDR2 YYNGEE. The CDR3 has 13 residues. No DNA is listed. The chain's CDR3 is CASSKRWGETQYF.

The chain carries TRBV5-1 and TRBJ1-6; TCRdb's D call of TRBD1 is untestable without DNA. The CDR3 is made up of 15 amino acids. No DNA sequence was recorded. The germline V gene has CDR1 SGHRS and CDR2 YFSETQ. The CDR3 reads CASSLGGTGDSPLHF.

The chain couples TRBV4-1 to TRBJ2-7; as DNA is missing, the TRBD2 call by TCRdb cannot be tested. This CDR3 is 21 amino acids long. No DNA appears here. CDR1 is MGHRA and CDR2 is YSYEKL in the germline V gene. The CDR3 spells CASSQSRDRLAGGYRHYEQYF.

The CDR3 loop is CASSLGRFSGNTIYF. This rearrangement joins TRBV5-6 to TRBJ1-3. This CDR3 is built from 15 residues. No coding sequence is recorded. In germline, CDR1 is SGHDT, CDR2 YYEEEE.

The genes are TRBV5-6 and TRBJ2-7; the D gene TCRdb calls, TRBD2, cannot be checked with no DNA. There are 14 residues in the CDR3. The DNA sequence is not available. Germline lookup yields CDR1 SGHDT and CDR2 YYEEEE. Here the CDR3 reads CASSLGGRIYEQYF.

The CDR3 protein is CASSWSGQGNSPLHF. The chain joins TRBV5-6 to TRBJ1-6; checking the TCRdb D call of TRBD1 is not possible without DNA. CDR1 SGHDT and CDR2 YYEEEE come from the germline V gene. This CDR3 has 15 residues. DNA is not on record.

The chain couples TRBV18 to TRBJ1-2; the TCRdb D gene call, TRBD1, has no DNA to confirm it. Germline V gene data show CDR1 as KGHSH and CDR2 as LQKENI. This CDR3 contains 13 residues. The DNA is not on file. CDR3 sequence: CASSPGQGGGYTF.

The CDR3 spells CASSLGAGLNQPQHF. The V call is TRBV7-9, the J call TRBJ1-5. The CDR3 consists of 15 residues. Nucleotide data are not available. Germline CDR1 SEHNR, CDR2 FQNEAQ (reference sequence).

CDR3 protein: CASSELWGNQPQHF. The chain couples TRBV6-1 to TRBJ1-5. Germline lookup yields CDR1 MNHNS and CDR2 SASEGT. This CDR3 is built from 14 residues. The DNA is unrecorded.

The chain is built from TRBV18 and TRBJ1-3; TCRdb outputs TRBD1, but without DNA this stays unchecked. Germline V lookup: CDR1 KGHSH, CDR2 LQKENI. The CDR3 totals 17 residues. A DNA sequence was not provided. This CDR3 is CASSRILTDSSGNTIYF. The complete variable domain, with remaining parts taken from reference TRBV18 and TRBJ1-3, reads NAGVMQNPRHLVRRRGQEARLRCSPMKGHSHVYWYRQLPEEGLKFMVYLQKENIIDESGMPKERFSAEFPKEGPSILRIQQVVRGDSAAYFCASSRILTDSSGNTIYFGEGSWLTVV.

The rearrangement links TRBV6-6 to TRBJ1-5; the D call of TRBD1 rests on TCRdb alone, since no DNA is present to check it. The CDR3 runs 14 residues. This entry has no DNA. In germline, CDR1 is MNHNY, CDR2 SVGAGI (reference sequence). This CDR3 is CASSYTGQNQPQHF.

This sequence joins TRBV6-4 and TRBJ1-3. The CDR3 extends over 12 amino acids. Only the protein sequence is given. Germline CDR1 and CDR2: MRHNA and SNTAGT. The chain's CDR3 is CASREPGNTIYF.

The chain carries TRBV2 and TRBJ1-2; TCRdb proposes TRBD1, but this gene call is untestable without DNA. CDR1 and CDR2 from the germline V gene are SNHLY and FYNNEI. CDR3 length: 14 amino acids. No coding sequence is recorded. The chain's CDR3 is CASSGTGKNYGYTF.

The J gene is TRBJ1-4, the V gene TRBV6-6. The CDR3 is made up of 14 amino acids. The coding DNA is unavailable. Germline V CDR1 and CDR2: MNHNY, SVGAGI (reference sequence). This chain's CDR3 is CASSYREYNEKLFF.

The rearrangement uses TRBV14 and TRBJ2-2; without DNA, the TCRdb call of TRBD2 cannot be checked. The V gene's germline CDR1 is SGHDN and CDR2 FVKESK. This CDR3 is built from 16 residues. No DNA was logged. CDR3 protein: CASSVLPGVNTGELFF.

The CDR3 spells CAISESSGGGYEQYF. The chain is built from TRBV10-3 and TRBJ2-7; TCRdb proposes TRBD2, but this gene call is untestable without DNA. CDR1 and CDR2 from the germline V gene are ENHRY and SYGVKD. CDR3 length: 15 amino acids. No nucleotide data were recorded.

The rearrangement joins TRBV6-4 to TRBJ2-1; TCRdb gives TRBD1 as the D gene, but with no DNA this cannot be confirmed. This CDR3 spans 15 amino acids. The protein alone is recorded here. Germline CDR1 and CDR2: MRHNA and SNTAGT. The CDR3 protein is CASSPTGSSYNEQFF.

The chain uses TRBV4-3 and TRBJ1-2. Germline CDR1 LGHNA, CDR2 YSLEER. CDR3 length: 17 residues. No DNA sequence is on record. CDR3 amino acids: CASSRYTGVWKNYGYTF.

The chain couples TRBV19 to TRBJ1-2. This CDR3 comprises 11 residues. The DNA is not on file. CDR1 is LNHDA and CDR2 is SQIVND in the germline V gene (reference sequence). The CDR3 spells CASSTGGGYTF.

The chain uses TRBV5-1 and TRBJ2-7; TCRdb outputs TRBD1, but without DNA this stays unchecked. Germline V CDR1 and CDR2: SGHRS, YFSETQ. The CDR3 loop spans 14 amino acids. The DNA sequence is not available. The CDR3 protein is CASSLDRGTYEQYF.

The gene calls are TRBV10-3 and TRBJ1-2; the D call from TCRdb, TRBD1, cannot be confirmed without DNA. Germline loops: CDR1 ENHRY, CDR2 SYGVKD. The CDR3 runs to 13 residues. The protein alone is recorded here. CDR3 loop: CATWAITNYGYTF.

The chain recombines TRBV7-9 with TRBJ1-4. The germline V gene has CDR1 SEHNR and CDR2 FQNEAQ (reference sequence). CDR3 length: 14 amino acids. The DNA is not on file. The CDR3 protein is CASSLSRDDEKLFF.

The chain couples TRBV19 to TRBJ2-6; TCRdb calls TRBD2, which cannot be checked without DNA. The CDR3 is 15 amino acids. DNA is not recorded here. Germline loops: CDR1 LNHDA, CDR2 SQIVND (reference sequence). This CDR3 reads CASSIHGSGANVLTF.

The rearrangement joins TRBV2 to TRBJ2-7; TCRdb reports TRBD1, a call that lacks DNA to check it against. The length of the CDR3 is 13 residues. Only the protein is available. Germline V gene data show CDR1 as SNHLY and CDR2 as FYNNEI. This CDR3 reads CASSGTLSYEQYF.

This chain uses TRBV4-3 with TRBJ2-1; absent DNA, TCRdb's TRBD2 call cannot be checked. The CDR3 length is 20 residues. The entry carries no DNA sequence. From germline, CDR1 is LGHNA and CDR2 YSLEER. Here the CDR3 reads CASSQGVAGAGGGSYNEQFF.